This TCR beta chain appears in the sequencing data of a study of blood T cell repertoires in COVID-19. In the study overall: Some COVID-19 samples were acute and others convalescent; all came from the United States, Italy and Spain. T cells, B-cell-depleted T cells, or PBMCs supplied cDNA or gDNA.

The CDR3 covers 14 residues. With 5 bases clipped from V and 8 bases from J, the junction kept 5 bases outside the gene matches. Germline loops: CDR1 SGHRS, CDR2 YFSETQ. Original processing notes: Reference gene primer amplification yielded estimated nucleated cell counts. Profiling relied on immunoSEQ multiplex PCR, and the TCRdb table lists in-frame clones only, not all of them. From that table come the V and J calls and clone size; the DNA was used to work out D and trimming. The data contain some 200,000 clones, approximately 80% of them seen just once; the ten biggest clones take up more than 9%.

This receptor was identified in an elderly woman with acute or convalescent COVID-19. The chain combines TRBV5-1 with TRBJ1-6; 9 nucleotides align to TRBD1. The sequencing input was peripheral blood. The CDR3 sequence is CASSKDRGDSPLHF. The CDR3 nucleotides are TGCGCCAGCAGTAAAGACAGGGGGGATTCACCCCTCCACTTT.